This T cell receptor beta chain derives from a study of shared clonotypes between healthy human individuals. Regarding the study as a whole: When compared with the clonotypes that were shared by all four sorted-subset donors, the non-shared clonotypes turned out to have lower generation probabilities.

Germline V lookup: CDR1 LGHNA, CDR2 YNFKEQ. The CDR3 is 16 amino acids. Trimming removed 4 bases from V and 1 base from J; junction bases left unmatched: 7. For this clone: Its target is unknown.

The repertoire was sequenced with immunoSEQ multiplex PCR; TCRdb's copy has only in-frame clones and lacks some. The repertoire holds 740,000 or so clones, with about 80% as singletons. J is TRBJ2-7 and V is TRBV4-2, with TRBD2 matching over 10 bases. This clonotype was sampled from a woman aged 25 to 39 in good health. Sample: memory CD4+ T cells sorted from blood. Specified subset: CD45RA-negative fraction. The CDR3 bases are TGTGCCAGCAGCCGAGAAGGACTAGCGGATTCCTACGAGCAGTACTTC. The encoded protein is CASSREGLADSYEQYF.